This TCR beta chain was sequenced during a study of T cells in Graves' hyperthyroidism and ophthalmopathy. CDR1 and CDR2 (germline): SGHKS, YYEKEE (reference sequence). V lost 0 bases to trimming and J lost 4 bases, with 10 bases between them. This CDR3 contains 15 residues. Researchers took RNA transcripts and amplified the TCR beta CDR3 regions from them. The primer set for the first-round RT-PCR of the TCR CDR3 was HTBI. TCRdb ran MiXCR on the multiplex PCR reads and lists one entry per CDR3 protein. This table holds about 400,000 distinct CDR3 sequences, roughly 13% found once. Individuals with ophthalmopathy presented a Clinical Activity Score of at least 3, a NOSPECS grade of at least 4 and a duration under 3 months. Using 9.5 to 10 ml of fresh peripheral blood, PBMCs were prepared.

The clonotype comes from a man in his fifties or sixties with Graves' ophthalmopathy. The rearrangement uses TRBV5-5 and TRBJ2-2, with D possibly matching TRBD1 (6 bases). The sequenced sample was blood. CDR3 nucleotide sequence: TGTGCCAGCAGCTTGGCGGCAGGGGCCACCGGGGAGCTGTTTTTT. Its protein product is CASSLAAGATGELFF.